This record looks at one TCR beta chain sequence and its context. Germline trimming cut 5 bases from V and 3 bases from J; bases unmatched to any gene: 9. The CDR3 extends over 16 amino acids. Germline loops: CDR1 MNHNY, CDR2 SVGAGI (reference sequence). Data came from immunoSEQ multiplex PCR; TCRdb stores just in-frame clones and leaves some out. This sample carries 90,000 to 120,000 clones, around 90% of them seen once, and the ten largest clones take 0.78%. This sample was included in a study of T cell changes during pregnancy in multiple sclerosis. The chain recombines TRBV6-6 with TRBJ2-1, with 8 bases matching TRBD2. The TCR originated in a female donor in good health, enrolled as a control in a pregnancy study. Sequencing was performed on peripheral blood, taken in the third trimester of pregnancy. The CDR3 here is CASSRTLAGIYNEQFF. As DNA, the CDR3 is TGTGCCAGCAGTCGAACTCTAGCGGGTATCTACAATGAGCAGTTCTTC.